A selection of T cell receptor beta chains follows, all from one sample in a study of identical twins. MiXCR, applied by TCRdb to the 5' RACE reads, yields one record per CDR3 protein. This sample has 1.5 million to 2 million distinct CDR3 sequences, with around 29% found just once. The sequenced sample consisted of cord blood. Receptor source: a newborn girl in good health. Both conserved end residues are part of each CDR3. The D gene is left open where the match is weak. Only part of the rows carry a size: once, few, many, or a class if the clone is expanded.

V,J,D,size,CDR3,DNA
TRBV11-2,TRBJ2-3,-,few,CASSTTGLNTQYF,TGTGCCAGCAGTACTACGGGTTTGAATACGCAGTATTTT
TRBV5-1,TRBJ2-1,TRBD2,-,CASSLTLSGRPQNEQFF,TGCGCCAGCAGCTTGACACTCAGCGGGAGGCCGCAAAATGAGCAGTTCTTC
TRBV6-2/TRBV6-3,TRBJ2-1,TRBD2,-,CASNGRGHYNEQFF,TGTGCCAGTAACGGGAGGGGACACTACAATGAGCAGTTCTTC
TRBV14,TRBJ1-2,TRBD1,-,CASSPLTGQVYGYTF,TGTGCCAGCAGCCCTTTGACAGGGCAGGTCTATGGCTACACCTTC
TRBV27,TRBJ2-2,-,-,CASSLRVTRISTGELFF,TGTGCCAGCAGTTTACGTGTGACTAGAATAAGCACCGGGGAGCTGTTTTTT
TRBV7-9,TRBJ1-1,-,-,CASSPQGLRVNTEAFF,TGTGCCAGCAGCCCCCAGGGGTTGAGGGTGAACACTGAAGCTTTCTTT
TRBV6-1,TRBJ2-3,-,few,CASSEEAFPTQYF,TGTGCCAGCAGTGAAGAGGCCTTTCCGACGCAGTATTTT
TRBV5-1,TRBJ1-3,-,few,CASSLTTPSSGNTIYF,TGCGCCAGCAGCTTAACCACACCTAGCTCTGGAAACACCATATATTTT
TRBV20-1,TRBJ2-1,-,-,CSARRGEGGRTYNEQFF,TGCAGTGCGAGGAGGGGGGAAGGGGGGAGGACCTACAATGAGCAGTTCTTC
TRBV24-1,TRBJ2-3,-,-,CATSEADLDTQYF,TGTGCCACCAGTGAGGCGGACTTGGATACGCAGTATTTT
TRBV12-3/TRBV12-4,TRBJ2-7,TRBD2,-,CASSSKGLAGGRSSYNEQYF,TGTGCCAGCAGTTCAAAGGGACTAGCGGGAGGGCGAAGCTCCTACAATGAGCAGTACTTC
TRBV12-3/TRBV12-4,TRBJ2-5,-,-,CASSLSWVGTQYF,TGTGCCAGCAGTTTGTCGTGGGTCGGGACCCAGTACTTC
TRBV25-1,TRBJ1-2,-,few,CASSAQGCYGYTF,TGTGCCAGCAGTGCACAGGGTTGCTATGGCTACACCTTC
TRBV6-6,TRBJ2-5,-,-,CASTTMGGSYNEQYF,TGTGCCAGCACCACTATGGGAGGCTCCTACAATGAGCAGTACTTC
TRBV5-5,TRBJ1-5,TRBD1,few,CASSFRDRDGPNQPQHF,TGTGCCAGCAGCTTCCGGGACAGGGACGGGCCCAATCAGCCCCAGCATTTT
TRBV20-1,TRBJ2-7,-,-,CSARGREDKQISTYEQYF,TGCAGTGCTAGGGGCAGAGAGGACAAACAGATCTCTACCTACGAGCAGTACTTC
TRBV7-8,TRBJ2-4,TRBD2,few,CASGSGQGLAGVEQYF,TGTGCCAGCGGCTCCGGCCAGGGACTAGCGGGAGTAGAGCAGTACTTC
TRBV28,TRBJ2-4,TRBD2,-,CASSSLAGAAKNIQYF,TGTGCCAGCAGTTCCCTAGCGGGAGCGGCCAAAAACATTCAGTACTTC
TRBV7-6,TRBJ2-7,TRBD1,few,CASSPRYGNRGATYEQYF,TGTGCCAGCAGCCCCCGTTACGGAAACAGGGGGGCTACCTACGAGCAGTACTTC
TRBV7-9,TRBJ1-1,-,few,CASSLATLGRAYTEAFF,TGTGCCAGCAGCTTAGCCACATTAGGCAGGGCGTACACTGAAGCTTTCTTT
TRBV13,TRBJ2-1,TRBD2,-,CASSPRLAGQYNEQFF,TGTGCCAGCAGCCCGCGACTAGCGGGACAATACAATGAGCAGTTCTTC
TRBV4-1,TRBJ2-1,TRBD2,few,CASSRIPGLVSYNEQFF,TGCGCCAGCAGCCGCATCCCGGGACTAGTCTCCTACAATGAGCAGTTCTTC
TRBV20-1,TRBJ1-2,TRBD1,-,CSARELGQAYGYTF,TGCAGTGCTAGAGAGTTGGGACAGGCTTATGGCTACACCTTC
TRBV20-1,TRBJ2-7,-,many,CSARDAYSYEQYF,TGCAGTGCTAGAGATGCCTACAGCTACGAGCAGTACTTC
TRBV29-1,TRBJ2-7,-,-,CSVVGLFYNEQYF,TGCAGCGTTGTCGGTCTCTTCTACAATGAGCAGTACTTC
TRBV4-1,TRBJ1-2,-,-,CASSQDGKGNYGYTF,TGCGCCAGCAGCCAAGATGGGAAGGGAAACTATGGCTACACCTTC
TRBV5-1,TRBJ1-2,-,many,CASSSQGAGYGYTF,TGCGCCAGCAGCTCTCAGGGAGCGGGCTATGGCTACACCTTC
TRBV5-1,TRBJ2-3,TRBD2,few,CASSLGLADTSTDTQYF,TGCGCCAGCAGCCTTGGACTAGCGGATACTAGCACAGATACGCAGTATTTT
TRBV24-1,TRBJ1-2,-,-,CATGAGVNYGCTF,TGTGCCACCGGTGCCGGGGTTAACTATGGCTGCACCTTC
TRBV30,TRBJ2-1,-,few,CAWSPFDNEQFF,TGTGCCTGGAGCCCGTTCGACAATGAGCAGTTCTTC
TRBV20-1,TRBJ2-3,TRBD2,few,CSDQGAGVADTQYF,TGCAGTGATCAGGGAGCGGGAGTCGCAGATACGCAGTATTTT
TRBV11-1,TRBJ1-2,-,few,CASSFTVKDDYGYTF,TGTGCCAGCAGCTTCACAGTGAAAGACGACTATGGCTACACCTTC
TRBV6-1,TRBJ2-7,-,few,CASSVLPLDEQYF,TGTGCCAGCAGTGTACTGCCTCTCGACGAGCAGTACTTC
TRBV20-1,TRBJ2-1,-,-,CSARDPLAGEQFF,TGCAGTGCTAGAGACCCTTTAGCCGGGGAGCAGTTCTTC
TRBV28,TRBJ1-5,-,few,CASSPTGLDNQPQHF,TGTGCCAGCAGTCCTACAGGGTTGGACAATCAGCCCCAGCATTTT
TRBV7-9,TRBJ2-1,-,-,CASSYNSYGSYNEQFF,TGTGCCAGCAGCTACAATTCTTATGGGTCCTACAATGAGCAGTTCTTC
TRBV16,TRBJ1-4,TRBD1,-,CASSRDRYNEKLFF,TGTGCCAGCAGTCGGGACAGATATAATGAAAAACTGTTTTTT
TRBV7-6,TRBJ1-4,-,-,CATSFGVANEKLFF,TGTGCCACCAGCTTCGGGGTTGCTAATGAAAAACTGTTTTTT
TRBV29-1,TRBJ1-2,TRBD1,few,CSVGPETGNYGYTF,TGCAGCGTCGGGCCCGAGACAGGGAACTATGGCTACACCTTC
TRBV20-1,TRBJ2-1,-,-,CSARRAGYNEQFF,TGCAGTGCTAGGAGGGCGGGGTACAATGAGCAGTTCTTC
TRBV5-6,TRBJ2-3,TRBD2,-,CASSLGGLALTDTQYF,TGTGCCAGCAGCTTGGGGGGACTAGCCCTCACAGATACGCAGTATTTT
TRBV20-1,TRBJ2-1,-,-,CSARTSYYSNEQFF,TGCAGTGCTAGGACCTCGTACTACTCCAATGAGCAGTTCTTC
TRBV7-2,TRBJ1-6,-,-,CASSLGYMGNSPLHF,TGTGCCAGCAGCTTAGGGTATATGGGGAATTCACCCCTCCACTTT
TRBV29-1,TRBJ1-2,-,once,CSVVFGQTYGYTF,TGCAGCGTTGTGTTCGGACAGACCTATGGCTACACCTTC